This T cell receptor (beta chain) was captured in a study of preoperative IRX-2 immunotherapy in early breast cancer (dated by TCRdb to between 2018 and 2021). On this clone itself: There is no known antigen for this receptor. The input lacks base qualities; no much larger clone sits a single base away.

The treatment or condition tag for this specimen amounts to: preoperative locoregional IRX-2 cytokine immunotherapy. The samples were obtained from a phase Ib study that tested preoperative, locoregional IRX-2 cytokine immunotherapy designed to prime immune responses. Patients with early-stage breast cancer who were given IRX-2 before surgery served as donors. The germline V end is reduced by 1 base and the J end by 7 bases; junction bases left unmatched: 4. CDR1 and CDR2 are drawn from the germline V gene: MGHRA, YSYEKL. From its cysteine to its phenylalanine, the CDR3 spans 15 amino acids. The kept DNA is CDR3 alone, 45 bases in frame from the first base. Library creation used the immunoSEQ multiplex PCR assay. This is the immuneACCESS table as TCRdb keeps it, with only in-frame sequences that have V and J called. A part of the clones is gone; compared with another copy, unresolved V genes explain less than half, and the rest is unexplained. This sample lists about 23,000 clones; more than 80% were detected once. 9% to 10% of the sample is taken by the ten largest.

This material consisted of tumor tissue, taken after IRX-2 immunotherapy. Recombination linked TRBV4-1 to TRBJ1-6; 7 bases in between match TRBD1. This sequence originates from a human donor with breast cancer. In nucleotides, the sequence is TGCGCCAGCAGCCAAGGCAGGGGGGGGAATTCACCCCTCCACTTT. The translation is CASSQGRGGNSPLHF.